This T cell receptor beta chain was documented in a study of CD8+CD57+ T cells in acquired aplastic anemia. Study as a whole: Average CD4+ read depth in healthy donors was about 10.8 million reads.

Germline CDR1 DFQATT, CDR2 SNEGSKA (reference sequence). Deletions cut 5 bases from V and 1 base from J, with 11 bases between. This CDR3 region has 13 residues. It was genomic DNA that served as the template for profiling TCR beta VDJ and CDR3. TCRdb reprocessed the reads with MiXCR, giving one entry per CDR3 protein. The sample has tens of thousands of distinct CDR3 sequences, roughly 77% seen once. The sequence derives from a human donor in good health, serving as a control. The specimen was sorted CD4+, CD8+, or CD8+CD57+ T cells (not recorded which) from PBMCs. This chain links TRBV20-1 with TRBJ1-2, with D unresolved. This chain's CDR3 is CSAGRTVNYGYTF. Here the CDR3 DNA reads TGCAGTGCTGGGCGGACGGTTAACTATGGCTACACCTTC.